Following are 3 T cell receptor beta chains from one sample sequenced in a study of regulatory T cells in long-lasting Graves disease. Building of the TCR beta libraries involved iRepertoire HTBI primers and Arm-PCR of CDR3 regions. One entry per CDR3 protein, called by TCRdb with MiXCR from the multiplex PCR reads. The sample yields a few hundred thousand distinct CDR3 sequences, about 20% seen once. Time point given: persistent/refractory GD, antithyroid drugs over 5 years with positive TRAb. After RNA was extracted from PBMCs, the TCR library was made from it. The specimen comprised peripheral blood mononuclear cells (PBMCs), sampled when the disease was refractory, from a patient treated with antithyroid drugs. The receptors come from a female donor with Graves disease.

The CDR3 coding sequence is TGCAGTGCTCAATCTCCCGGGACTGGAACCTACGAGCAGTACTTC. Its translation: CSAQSPGTGTYEQYF. The J gene is TRBJ2-7, the V gene TRBV20-1; tentatively, D is TRBD2 (6 bases). The V gene's germline CDR1 is DFQATT and CDR2 SNEGSKA (reference sequence). CDR3 length: 15 amino acids. Between the trimmed V and J ends, which lost 5 bases and 2 bases, there was a span of 19 bases.

The chain is built from TRBV6-1 and TRBJ2-7; TRBD1 might be the D (6 bases). There are 12 residues in the CDR3. Germline V CDR1 and CDR2: MNHNS, SASEGT. The V end lost 7 bases, the J end lost 2 bases, and 9 bases lay between the germline ends. CDR3 in DNA: TGTGCCAGCATAGAGGGGGCCTACGAGCAGTACTTC. Its protein product is CASIEGAYEQYF.

V gene TRBV20-1 combines with J gene TRBJ2-5; 7 nucleotides agree with TRBD2. Germline V lookup: CDR1 DFQATT, CDR2 SNEGSKA (reference sequence). This CDR3 region has 18 residues. Losses at the gene ends were 1 base for V and 2 bases for J; bases not matched to a gene: 16. CDR3 in DNA: TGCAGTGCTAGAGGAGACGGCGGGAGAGGGAGACATCAAGAGACCCAGTACTTC. Amino acid sequence: CSARGDGGRGRHQETQYF.